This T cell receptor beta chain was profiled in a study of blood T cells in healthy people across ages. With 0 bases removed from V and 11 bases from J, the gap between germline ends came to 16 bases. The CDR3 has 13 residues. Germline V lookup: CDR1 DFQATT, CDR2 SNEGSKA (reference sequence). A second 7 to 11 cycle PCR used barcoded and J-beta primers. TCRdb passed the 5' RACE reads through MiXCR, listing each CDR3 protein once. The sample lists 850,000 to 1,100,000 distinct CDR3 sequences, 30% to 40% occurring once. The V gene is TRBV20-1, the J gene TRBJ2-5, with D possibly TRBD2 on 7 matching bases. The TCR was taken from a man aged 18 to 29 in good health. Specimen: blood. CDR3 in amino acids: CSARDGGGGEQYF. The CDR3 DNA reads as TGCAGTGCTAGAGATGGCGGGGGCGGTGAGCAGTACTTC.